This T cell receptor (beta chain) originates from a study of T cell responses to AZD1222 COVID-19 vaccine. Whole-study context: The study pooled second doses at about 4 or about 12 weeks.

The study's findings and limits: Donors skewed white British and female; clonal diversity was possibly underestimated. Reportedly, nearly half of unique spike TCRs recognized epitopes outside B.1.351/B.1.1.7 mutations. Every sample of the repertoires postdated the peak T cell response.

V lost 3 bases to trimming and J lost 2 bases; unmatched junction nucleotides: 4. There are 16 residues in the CDR3. Looked up from germline, CDR1 is MNHNS and CDR2 is SASEGT. This clone was seen only once. Its specificity is not known. The data were produced by immunoSEQ multiplex PCR, yet TCRdb's version contains in-frame clones alone and is incomplete. The sample has roughly 250,000 clones, roughly 93% seen once. The source is an adult in good health. V usage is TRBV6-1 and J usage is TRBJ1-5, with 10 positions matching TRBD1. The specimen comprised peripheral blood, sampled on day 0 of AZD1222 vaccination. The CDR3 is CASSDRDRGGNQPQHF. CDR3 DNA: TGTGCCAGCAGTGACCGGGACAGGGGAGGCAATCAGCCCCAGCATTTT.